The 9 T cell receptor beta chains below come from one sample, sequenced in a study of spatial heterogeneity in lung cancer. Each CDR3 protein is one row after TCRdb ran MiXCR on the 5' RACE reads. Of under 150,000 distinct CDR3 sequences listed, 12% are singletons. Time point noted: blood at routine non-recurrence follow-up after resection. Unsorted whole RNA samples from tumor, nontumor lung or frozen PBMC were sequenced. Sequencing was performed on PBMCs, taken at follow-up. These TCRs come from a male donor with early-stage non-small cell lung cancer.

The CDR3: CASSVAEGIYTDTQYF. The CDR3 bases are TGTGCCAGCAGCGTAGCAGAGGGGATCTACACAGATACGCAGTATTTT. The V call is TRBV9, the J call TRBJ2-3; D may correspond to TRBD1 or TRBD2 (5 bases each). Germline values: CDR1 SGDLS, CDR2 YYNGEE. Trimming cost V 0 bases and J 2 bases, with 13 bases left between them. There are 16 residues in the CDR3.

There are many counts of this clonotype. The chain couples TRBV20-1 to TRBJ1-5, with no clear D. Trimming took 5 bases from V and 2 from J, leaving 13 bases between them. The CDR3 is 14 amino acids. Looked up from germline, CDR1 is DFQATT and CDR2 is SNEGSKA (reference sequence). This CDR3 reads CSAVPGAGNQPQHF. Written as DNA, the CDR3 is TGCAGTGCTGTCCCGGGCGCTGGCAATCAGCCCCAGCATTTT.

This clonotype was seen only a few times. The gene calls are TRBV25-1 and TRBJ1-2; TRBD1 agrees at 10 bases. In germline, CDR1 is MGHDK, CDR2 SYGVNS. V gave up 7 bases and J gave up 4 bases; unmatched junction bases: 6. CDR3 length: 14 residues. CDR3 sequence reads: CASTGQGESYGYTF. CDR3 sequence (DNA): TGTGCCAGCACCGGACAGGGGGAAAGCTATGGCTACACCTTC.

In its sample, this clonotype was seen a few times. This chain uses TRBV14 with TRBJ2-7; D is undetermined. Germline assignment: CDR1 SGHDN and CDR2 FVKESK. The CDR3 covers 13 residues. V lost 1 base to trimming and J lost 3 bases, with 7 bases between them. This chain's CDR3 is CASSQVHSYEQYF. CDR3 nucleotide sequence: TGTGCCAGCAGCCAAGTCCATAGCTACGAGCAGTACTTC.

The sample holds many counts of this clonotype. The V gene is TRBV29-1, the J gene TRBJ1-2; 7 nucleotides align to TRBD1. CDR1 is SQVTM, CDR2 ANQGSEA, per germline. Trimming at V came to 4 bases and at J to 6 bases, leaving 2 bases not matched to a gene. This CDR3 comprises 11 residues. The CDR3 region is CSVVGGHGYTF. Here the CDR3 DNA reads TGCAGCGTTGTAGGGGGCCATGGCTACACCTTC. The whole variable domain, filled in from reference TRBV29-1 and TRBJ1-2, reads SAVISQKPSRDICQRGTSLTIQCQVDSQVTMMFWYRQQPGQSLTLIATANQGSEATYESGFVIDKFPISRPNLTFSTLTVSNMSPEDSSIYLCSVVGGHGYTFGSGTRLTVV.

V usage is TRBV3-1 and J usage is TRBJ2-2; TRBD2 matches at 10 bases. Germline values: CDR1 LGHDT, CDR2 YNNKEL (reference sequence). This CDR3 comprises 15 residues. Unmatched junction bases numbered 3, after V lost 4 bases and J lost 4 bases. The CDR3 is CASSPWTSGTGELFF. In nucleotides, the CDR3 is TGTGCCAGCAGCCCTTGGACTAGCGGCACCGGGGAGCTGTTTTTT.

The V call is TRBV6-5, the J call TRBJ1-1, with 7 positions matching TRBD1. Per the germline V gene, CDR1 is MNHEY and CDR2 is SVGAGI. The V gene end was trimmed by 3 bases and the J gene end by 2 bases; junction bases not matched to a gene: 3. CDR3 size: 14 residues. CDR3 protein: CASSYRGHNTEAFF. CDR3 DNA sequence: TGTGCCAGCAGTTATAGGGGGCACAACACTGAAGCTTTCTTT.

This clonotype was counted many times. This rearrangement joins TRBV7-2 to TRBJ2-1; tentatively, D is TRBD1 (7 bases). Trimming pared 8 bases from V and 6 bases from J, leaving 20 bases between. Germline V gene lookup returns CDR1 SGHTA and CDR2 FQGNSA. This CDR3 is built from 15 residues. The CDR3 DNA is TGTGCCAGCTCCTTGGGGGGTACAGGGGTCAATGAGCAGTTCTTC. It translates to CASSLGGTGVNEQFF.

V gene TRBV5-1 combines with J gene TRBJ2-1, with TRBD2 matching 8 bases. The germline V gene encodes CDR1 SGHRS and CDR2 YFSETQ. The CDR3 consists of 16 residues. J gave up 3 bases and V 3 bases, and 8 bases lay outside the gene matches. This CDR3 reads CASSWTGAGDYNEQFF. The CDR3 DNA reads TGCGCCAGCAGCTGGACCGGAGCGGGGGACTACAATGAGCAGTTCTTC.